The present TCR beta chain was sequenced within a study of CD8+ T cells in alopecia areata. The germline gives CDR1 FNHDT, CDR2 SITEND (reference sequence). The CDR3 covers 14 residues. TCR sequencing used cDNA made by reverse transcription of extracted RNA. Using immunoSEQ multiplex PCR, the repertoire was profiled, and TCRdb retains in-frame clones only, with some absent. Altogether approximately 110,000 clones were found in the sample, and no singletons occur. About this clone: Gene names are the mouse ones. From the germline J gene comes the end of the CDR3, since the read stops 4 residues before it.

The sample consisted of lesional skin. The TCR was taken from a C3H/HeJ mouse with alopecia areata. MHC haplotype: H2-k. J is TRBJ2-7 and V is TRBV19; 10 bases agree with TRBD2. Incomplete CDR3 DNA: TGTGCCAGCAGTCAGGACTGGGGGCCATAT. Amino acids: CASSQDWGPY. The CDR3 in its entirety is CASSQDWGPYEQYF.